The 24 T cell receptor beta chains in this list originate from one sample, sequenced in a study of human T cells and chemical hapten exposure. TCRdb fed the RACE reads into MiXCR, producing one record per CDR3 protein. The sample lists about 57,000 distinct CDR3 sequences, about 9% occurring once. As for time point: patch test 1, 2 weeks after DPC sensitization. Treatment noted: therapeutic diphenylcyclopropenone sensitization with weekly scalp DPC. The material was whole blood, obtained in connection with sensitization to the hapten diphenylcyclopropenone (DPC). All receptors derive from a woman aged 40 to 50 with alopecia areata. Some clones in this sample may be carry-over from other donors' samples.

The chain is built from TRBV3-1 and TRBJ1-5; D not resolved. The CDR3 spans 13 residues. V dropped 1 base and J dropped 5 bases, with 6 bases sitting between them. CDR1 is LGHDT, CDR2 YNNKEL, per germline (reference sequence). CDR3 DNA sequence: TGTGCCAGCAGCCAAGCCGCCCATCAGCCCCAGCATTTT. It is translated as CASSQAAHQPQHF.

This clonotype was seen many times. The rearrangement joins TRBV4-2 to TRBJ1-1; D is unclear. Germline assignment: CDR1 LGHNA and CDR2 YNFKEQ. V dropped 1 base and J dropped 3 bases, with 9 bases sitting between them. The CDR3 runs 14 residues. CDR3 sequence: CASSQVWADTEAFF. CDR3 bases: TGTGCCAGCAGCCAAGTGTGGGCGGACACTGAAGCTTTCTTT.

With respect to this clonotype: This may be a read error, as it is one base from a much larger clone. The CDR3 reads CTSSLGGQPQHF. DNA for the CDR3: TGTACCAGCAGTTTAGGAGGTCAGCCCCAGCATTTT. The V gene is TRBV12-3 or TRBV12-4, the J gene TRBJ1-5; no definite D call. The CDR3 sequence is 12 residues long.

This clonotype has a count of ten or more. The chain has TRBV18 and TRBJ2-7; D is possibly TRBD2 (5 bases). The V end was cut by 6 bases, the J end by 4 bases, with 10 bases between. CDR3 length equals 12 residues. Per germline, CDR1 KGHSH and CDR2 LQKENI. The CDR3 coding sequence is TGTGCCAGCTCGCGGACTGTGTACGAGCAGTACTTC. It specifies CASSRTVYEQYF.

The CDR3 loop reads CASSVGFGQGLDMNTEAFF. CDR3 DNA: TGTGCCAGCAGCGTAGGCTTCGGACAGGGATTGGACATGAACACTGAAGCTTTCTTT. The chain employs TRBV9 and TRBJ1-1; TRBD1 matches at 8 bases. CDR3 length equals 19 residues. CDR1 is SGDLS, CDR2 YYNGEE, per germline. V was pared by 0 bases and J by 0 bases, with 13 bases of the junction left unmatched.

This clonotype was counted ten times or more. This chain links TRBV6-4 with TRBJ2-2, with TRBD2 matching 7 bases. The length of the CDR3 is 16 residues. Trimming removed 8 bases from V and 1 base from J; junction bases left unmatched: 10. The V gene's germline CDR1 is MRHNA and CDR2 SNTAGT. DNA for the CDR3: TGTGCCAGCTCCAATCGTGCGGGGGAGAACACCGGGGAGCTGTTTTTT. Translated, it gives CASSNRAGENTGELFF.

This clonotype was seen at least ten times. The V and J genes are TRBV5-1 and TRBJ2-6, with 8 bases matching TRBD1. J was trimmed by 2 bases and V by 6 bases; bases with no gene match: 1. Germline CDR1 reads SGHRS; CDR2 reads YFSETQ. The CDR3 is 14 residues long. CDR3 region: CASTDRAGANVLTF. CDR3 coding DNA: TGCGCCAGCACGGACAGGGCTGGGGCCAACGTCCTGACTTTC.

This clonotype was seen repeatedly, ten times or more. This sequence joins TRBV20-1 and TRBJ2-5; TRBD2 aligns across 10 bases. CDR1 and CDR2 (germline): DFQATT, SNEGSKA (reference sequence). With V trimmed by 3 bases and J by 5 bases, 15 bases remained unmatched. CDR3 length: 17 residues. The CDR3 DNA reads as TGCAGTGCTAGCCGTAAAGAGATAGCGGGGGGCTGGGAGACCCAGTACTTC. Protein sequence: CSASRKEIAGGWETQYF.

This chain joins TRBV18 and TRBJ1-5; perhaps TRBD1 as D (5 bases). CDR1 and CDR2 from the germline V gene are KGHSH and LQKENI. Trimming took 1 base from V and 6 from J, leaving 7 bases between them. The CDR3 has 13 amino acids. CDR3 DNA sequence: TGTGCCAGCTCACCACAAGGGGCTCAGCCCCAGCATTTT. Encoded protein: CASSPQGAQPQHF.

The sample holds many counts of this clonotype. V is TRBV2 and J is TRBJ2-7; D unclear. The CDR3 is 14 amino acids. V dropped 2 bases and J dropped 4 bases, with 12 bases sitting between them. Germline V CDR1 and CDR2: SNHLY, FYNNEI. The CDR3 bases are TGTGCCAGCAGTGAATCGTTTAATCATTACGAGCAGTACTTC. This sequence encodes CASSESFNHYEQYF.

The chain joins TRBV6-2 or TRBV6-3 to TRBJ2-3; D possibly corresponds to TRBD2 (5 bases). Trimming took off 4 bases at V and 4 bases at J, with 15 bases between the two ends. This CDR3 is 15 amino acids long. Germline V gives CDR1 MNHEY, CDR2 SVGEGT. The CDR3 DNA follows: TGTGCCAGCAGTTCCATCTCGGACTCATCAGATACGCAGTATTTT. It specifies CASSSISDSSDTQYF.

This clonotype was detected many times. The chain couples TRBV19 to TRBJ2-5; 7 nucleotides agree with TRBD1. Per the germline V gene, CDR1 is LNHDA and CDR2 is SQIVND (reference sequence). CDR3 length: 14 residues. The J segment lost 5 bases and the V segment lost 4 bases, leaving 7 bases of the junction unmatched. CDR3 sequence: CASSTRQGGETQYF. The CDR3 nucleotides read TGTGCCAGTAGTACACGACAGGGCGGCGAGACCCAGTACTTC.

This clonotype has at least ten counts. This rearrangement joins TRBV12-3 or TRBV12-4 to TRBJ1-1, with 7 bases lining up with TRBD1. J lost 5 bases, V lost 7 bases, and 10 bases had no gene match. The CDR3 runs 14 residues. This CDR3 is CASTPRQGGTEAFF. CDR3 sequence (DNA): TGTGCCAGCACTCCAAGACAGGGTGGGACTGAAGCTTTCTTT.

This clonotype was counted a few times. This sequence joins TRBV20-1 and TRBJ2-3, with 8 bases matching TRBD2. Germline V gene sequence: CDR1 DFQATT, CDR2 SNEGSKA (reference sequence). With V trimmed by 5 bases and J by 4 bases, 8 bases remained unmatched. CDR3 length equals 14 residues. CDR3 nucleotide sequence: TGCAGTGCTCTGCTGGCGGGGGGCCCAGATACGCAGTATTTT. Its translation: CSALLAGGPDTQYF.

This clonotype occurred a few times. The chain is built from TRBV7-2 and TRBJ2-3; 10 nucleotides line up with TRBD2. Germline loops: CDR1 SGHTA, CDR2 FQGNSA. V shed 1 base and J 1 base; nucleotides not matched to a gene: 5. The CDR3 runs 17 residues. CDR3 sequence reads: CASSLDSSGGGTDTQYF. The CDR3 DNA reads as TGTGCCAGCAGCTTAGATTCTAGCGGGGGCGGCACAGATACGCAGTATTTT.

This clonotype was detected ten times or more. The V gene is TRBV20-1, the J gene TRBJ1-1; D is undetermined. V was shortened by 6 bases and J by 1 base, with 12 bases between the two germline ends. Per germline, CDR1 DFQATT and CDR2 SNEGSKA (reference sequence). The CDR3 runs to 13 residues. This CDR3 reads CSADRAANTEAFF. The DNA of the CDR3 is TGCAGTGCAGACCGGGCCGCGAACACTGAAGCTTTCTTT.

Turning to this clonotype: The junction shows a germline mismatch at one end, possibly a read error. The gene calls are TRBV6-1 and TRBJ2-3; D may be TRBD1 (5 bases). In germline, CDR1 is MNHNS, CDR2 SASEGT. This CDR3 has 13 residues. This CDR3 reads CAGSEQGTDTQYF. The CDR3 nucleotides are TGTGCCGGCAGTGAACAGGGCACAGATACGCAGTATTTT.

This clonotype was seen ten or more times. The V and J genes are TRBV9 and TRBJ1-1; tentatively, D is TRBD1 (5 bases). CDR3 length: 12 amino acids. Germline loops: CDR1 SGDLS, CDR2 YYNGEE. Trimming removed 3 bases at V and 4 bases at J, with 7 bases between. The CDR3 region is CASSEGVTEAFF. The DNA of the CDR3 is TGTGCCAGCAGCGAAGGGGTCACTGAAGCTTTCTTT.

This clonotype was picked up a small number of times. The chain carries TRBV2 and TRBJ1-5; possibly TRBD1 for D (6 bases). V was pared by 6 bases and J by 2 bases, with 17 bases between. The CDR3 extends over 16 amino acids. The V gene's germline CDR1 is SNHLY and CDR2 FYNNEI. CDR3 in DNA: TGTGCCAGCAGGGGAGACAGGACGCGGGGCAATCAGCCCCAGCATTTT. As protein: CASRGDRTRGNQPQHF.

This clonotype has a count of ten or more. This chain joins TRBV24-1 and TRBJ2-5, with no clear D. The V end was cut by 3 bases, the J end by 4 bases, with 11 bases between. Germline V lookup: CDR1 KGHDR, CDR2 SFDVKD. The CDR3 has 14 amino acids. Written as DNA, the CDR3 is TGTGCCACCAGTGATCGGTGGCTGGGAGAGACCCAGTACTTC. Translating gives CATSDRWLGETQYF.

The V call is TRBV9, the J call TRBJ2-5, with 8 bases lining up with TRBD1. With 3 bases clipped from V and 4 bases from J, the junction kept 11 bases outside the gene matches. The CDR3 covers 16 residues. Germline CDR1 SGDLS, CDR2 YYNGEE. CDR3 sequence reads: CASSALPGQGIETQYF. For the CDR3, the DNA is TGTGCCAGCAGCGCCCTTCCAGGACAGGGTATAGAGACCCAGTACTTC.

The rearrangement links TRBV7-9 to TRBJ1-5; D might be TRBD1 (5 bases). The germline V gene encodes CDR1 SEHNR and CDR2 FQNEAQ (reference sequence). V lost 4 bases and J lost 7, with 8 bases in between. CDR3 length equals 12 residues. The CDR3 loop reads CASSSGTQPQHF. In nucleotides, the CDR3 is TGTGCCAGCAGCTCCGGGACCCAGCCCCAGCATTTT.

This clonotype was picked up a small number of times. The CDR3 loop reads CASRADTNTGELFF. CDR3 nucleotide sequence: TGTGCCAGCAGAGCGGACACGAACACCGGGGAGCTGTTTTTT. The chain is built from TRBV7-9 and TRBJ2-2; D could derive from TRBD1 or TRBD2 (5 bases each). CDR3 length equals 14 residues. Per germline, CDR1 SEHNR and CDR2 FQNEAQ (reference sequence). Deletions cut 6 bases from V and 0 bases from J, with 8 bases between.

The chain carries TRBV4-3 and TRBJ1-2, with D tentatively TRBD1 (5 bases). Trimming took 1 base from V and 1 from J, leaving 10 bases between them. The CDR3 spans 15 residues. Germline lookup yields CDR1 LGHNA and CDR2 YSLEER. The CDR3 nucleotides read TGCGCCAGCAGCCAAGTAGCCAGGGTTAACTATGGCTACACCTTC. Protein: CASSQVARVNYGYTF.